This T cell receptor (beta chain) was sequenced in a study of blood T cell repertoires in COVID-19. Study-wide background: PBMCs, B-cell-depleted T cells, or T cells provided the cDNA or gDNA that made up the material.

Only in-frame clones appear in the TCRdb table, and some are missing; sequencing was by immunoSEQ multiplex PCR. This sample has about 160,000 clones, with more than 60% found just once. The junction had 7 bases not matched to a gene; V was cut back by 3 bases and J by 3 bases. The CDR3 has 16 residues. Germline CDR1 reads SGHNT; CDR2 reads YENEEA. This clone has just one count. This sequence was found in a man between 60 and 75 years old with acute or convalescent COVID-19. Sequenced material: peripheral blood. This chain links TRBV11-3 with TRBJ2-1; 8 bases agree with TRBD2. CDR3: CASSFSGGALYNEQFF. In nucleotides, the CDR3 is TGTGCCAGCAGCTTCTCCGGGGGGGCCCTCTACAATGAGCAGTTCTTC.